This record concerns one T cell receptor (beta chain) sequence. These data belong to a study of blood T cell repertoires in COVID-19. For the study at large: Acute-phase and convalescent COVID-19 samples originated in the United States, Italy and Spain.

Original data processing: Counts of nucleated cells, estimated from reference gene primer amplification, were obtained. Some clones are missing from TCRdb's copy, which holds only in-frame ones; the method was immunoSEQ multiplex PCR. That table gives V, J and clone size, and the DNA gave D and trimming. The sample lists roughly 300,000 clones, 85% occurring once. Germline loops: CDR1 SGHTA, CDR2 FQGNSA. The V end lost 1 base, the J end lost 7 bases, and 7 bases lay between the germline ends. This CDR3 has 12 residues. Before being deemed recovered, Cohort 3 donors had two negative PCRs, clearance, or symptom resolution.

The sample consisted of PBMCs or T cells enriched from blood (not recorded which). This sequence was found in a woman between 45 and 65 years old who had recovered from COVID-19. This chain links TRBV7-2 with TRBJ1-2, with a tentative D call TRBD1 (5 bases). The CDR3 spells CASSLEGVGYTF. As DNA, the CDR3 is TGTGCCAGCAGCTTAGAAGGGGTTGGCTACACCTTC.